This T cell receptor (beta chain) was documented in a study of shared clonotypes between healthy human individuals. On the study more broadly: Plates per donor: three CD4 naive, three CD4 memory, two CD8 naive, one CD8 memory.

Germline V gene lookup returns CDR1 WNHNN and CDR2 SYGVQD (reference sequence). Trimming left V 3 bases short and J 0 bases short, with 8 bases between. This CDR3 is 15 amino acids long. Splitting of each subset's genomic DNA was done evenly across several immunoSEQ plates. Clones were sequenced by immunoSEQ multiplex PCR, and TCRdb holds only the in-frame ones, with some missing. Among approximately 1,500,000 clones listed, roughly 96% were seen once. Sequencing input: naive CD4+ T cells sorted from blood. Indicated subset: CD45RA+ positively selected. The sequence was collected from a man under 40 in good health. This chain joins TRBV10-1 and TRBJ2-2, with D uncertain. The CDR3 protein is CASSEDLTNTGELFF. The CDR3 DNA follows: TGCGCCAGCAGTGAAGACTTAACGAACACCGGGGAGCTGTTTTTT.